This T cell receptor beta chain was found in a study of shared clonotypes between healthy human individuals. Study-wide context: Each donor's CD8 memory used one plate, CD8 naive two, each CD4 subset three. The study's findings and limits: Blood alone was sampled, and tissue repertoires likely differ.

With regard to this clone: Antigen: not known. The same CDR3 is also encoded by other DNA sequences in this sample.

Using immunoSEQ multiplex PCR, the repertoire was profiled, and TCRdb retains in-frame clones only, with some absent. The table has approximately 2.5 million clones, over 85% seen once. Germline trimming cut 3 bases from V and 5 bases from J; bases unmatched to any gene: 6. The germline gives CDR1 SGHRS, CDR2 YFSETQ. This CDR3 region has 15 residues. The sample consisted of naive CD4+ T cells sorted from blood. Subset noted: CD45RA+ positively selected. This clonotype was sampled from a man between 18 and 29 years old in good health. V is TRBV5-1 and J is TRBJ2-2; TRBD1 matches at 8 bases. Here the CDR3 DNA reads TGCGCCAGCAGCTCGGACAGGGTAGGGACCGGGGAGCTGTTTTTT. Amino acid sequence: CASSSDRVGTGELFF.